This T cell receptor (beta chain) was identified during a study of blood T cell repertoires in COVID-19. Study-wide background: There were acute and convalescent COVID-19 samples, and they came from the United States, Italy and Spain. The analysed material was cDNA or gDNA that came from T cells, B-cell-depleted T cells, or PBMCs.

The CDR3 loop spans 16 amino acids. V lost 0 bases and J lost 0, with 9 bases in between. Per germline, CDR1 MNHNS and CDR2 SASEGT. Original handling: The assay estimated nucleated cells by amplifying reference gene primers. The method was immunoSEQ multiplex PCR; TCRdb's version includes in-frame clones alone and lacks a portion of them. V and J calls and clone size are given by that table; D and trimming were obtained from the DNA. Of 77,000 or so clones in the sample, about 90% were seen once. The J gene is TRBJ1-3, the V gene TRBV6-1; a weak D match, TRBD1 (5 bases). Sequencing was performed on peripheral blood. The receptor was isolated from a man in his fifties with active COVID-19. CDR3 region: CASSEAPRVSGNTIYF. The CDR3 nucleotides are TGTGCCAGCAGTGAAGCCCCCAGGGTCTCTGGAAACACCATATATTTT.